This T cell receptor beta chain was found in a study of blood T cells in healthy people across ages. The study's findings and limits: Relative to aged donors, long-lived donors carried more naive CD4+ cells and displayed higher diversity. Observed TCR beta diversity per million T cells went down as age went up. This fall followed a roughly linear course with age.

Each sample had at least 6.5 million PBMCs isolated. This clonotype has just a few counts. Its specificity is not known. There are 18 residues in the CDR3. Germline V gives CDR1 SGHTA, CDR2 FQGNSA. The V end lost 6 bases, the J end lost 0 bases, and 22 bases lay between the germline ends. Primers used in a second PCR of roughly 6 to 11 cycles were a sample-barcoded 5' primer and a J-beta primer mix. TCRdb re-derived calls from the 5' RACE reads in MiXCR, one entry per CDR3 protein. The sample includes over 600,000 distinct CDR3 sequences, 35% to 60% of them seen just once. The rearrangement links TRBV7-2 to TRBJ2-3; perhaps TRBD1 as D (6 bases). Sample: blood. The TCR sequence derives from a man aged 80 or over in good health. CDR3 nucleotides: TGTGCCAGCAGGGGGGCAAGGAGTGCTAGCCGGAGCACAGATACGCAGTATTTT. Residues: CASRGARSASRSTDTQYF.